This T cell receptor (beta chain) was obtained from a study of tumor and adjacent non-tumor tissue in lung cancer. Study as a whole: Histology: about a dozen adenocarcinoma, a couple of squamous cell carcinoma, 1 small cell lung cancer.

TCRbeta libraries were built with three rounds of nested PCR, modified from ARM-PCR. MiXCR, applied by TCRdb to the multiplex PCR reads, yields one record per CDR3 protein. The table includes 84,000 or so distinct CDR3 sequences, 61% detected once. Findings and caveats of the study: Tumor TCR diversity, when higher, was linked to shorter survival.

This clonotype rates as medium-sized (0.01 to 0.1%). Its antigen is not identified. Per germline, CDR1 SQVTM and CDR2 ANQGSEA. The CDR3 has 12 amino acids. V was cut by 4 bases and J by 2 bases, with 8 bases left in between. The template was RNA from unsorted bulk tissue. The chain is built from TRBV29-1 and TRBJ1-2, with D possibly being TRBD1 (5 bases). This receptor was identified in a man aged 70-80 years with non-small cell lung cancer. Sample: lung tumor tissue. The CDR3 sequence: CSVGGGNYGYTF. The CDR3 bases are TGCAGCGTTGGGGGGGGAAACTATGGCTACACCTTC.